A selection of T cell receptor beta chains follows, all from one sample in a study of blood T cell repertoires in COVID-19. Libraries were prepared by immunoSEQ multiplex PCR; TCRdb keeps only in-frame clonotypes and omits some of them. This table has 75,000 to 90,000 clones, approximately 89% appearing once. The sequenced sample consisted of peripheral blood. The receptors here all came from a man over 45 with active or convalescent COVID-19. Each CDR3 is given with its conserved first and last residue. A D gene is named only where the DNA matches it firmly. Size values are once, few and many counts, or a class for expanded clones, and some rows have none.

cdr3_nt,cdr3_aa,j_call,d_call,clone_size,v_call
TGTGCCAGCAGCTTAAACGGGGTTGTAATGGAAAAACTGTTTTTT,CASSLNGVVMEKLFF,TRBJ1-4,-,-,TRBV7-8
TGTGCCAGCAGCTCTAACAACAGGGACAGGGGGAGCACCTACGAGCAGTACTTC,CASSSNNRDRGSTYEQYF,TRBJ2-7,TRBD1,-,TRBV11-2
TGTGCCAGCAGCCAAGACGTAGGAGGGGAATATGGCTACACCTTC,CASSQDVGGEYGYTF,TRBJ1-2,-,-,TRBV3-1/TRBV3-2
TGTGCCACCAGCACCCCCCCCGAGAACCAGCCCCAGCATTTT,CATSTPPENQPQHF,TRBJ1-5,-,-,TRBV15
TGTGCCAGCAGTTCAAGGAGGGGGCGATGGACTGAAGCTTTCTTT,CASSSRRGRWTEAFF,TRBJ1-1,TRBD1,-,TRBV6-2/TRBV6-3
TGTGCCAGCAGACTTCCCGGACTAGCGGGGGCACAAGAGACCCAGTACTTC,CASRLPGLAGAQETQYF,TRBJ2-5,TRBD2,-,TRBV28
TGCAGCGTCCCGGGACAGGGCGAATGGAATGAGCAGTTCTTC,CSVPGQGEWNEQFF,TRBJ2-1,TRBD1,-,TRBV29-1
TGTGCCAGTGGCACAGGGCCGACCTATGGCTACACCTTC,CASGTGPTYGYTF,TRBJ1-2,-,-,TRBV19
TGCGCCAGCAGCCTCGAAATCGGCTACGAGCAGTACTTC,CASSLEIGYEQYF,TRBJ2-7,-,few,TRBV4-3
TGTGCCATCAGTGAGTCCGATGAGCAGTTCTTC,CAISESDEQFF,TRBJ2-1,-,-,TRBV10-3
TGTGCCAGCAGCTTGGGACACGCCGAGACCCAGTACTTC,CASSLGHAETQYF,TRBJ2-5,-,-,TRBV11-2
TGCGCCAGCAGCTCGACAGGGGCTGGAACTGAAGCTTTCTTT,CASSSTGAGTEAFF,TRBJ1-1,TRBD1,-,TRBV5-1
TGCGCCAGCAGCCAAGTAGTCTCTGGAAACACCATATATTTT,CASSQVVSGNTIYF,TRBJ1-3,-,-,TRBV4-1
TGTGCCAGCAGCCAAGGCATCGGCGGGAACACCGGGGAGCTGTTTTTT,CASSQGIGGNTGELFF,TRBJ2-2,-,once,TRBV3-1/TRBV3-2
TGTGCCAGCAGCCAAGGACTAGCGGGGGCCTACAATGAGCAGTTCTTC,CASSQGLAGAYNEQFF,TRBJ2-1,TRBD2,-,TRBV3-1/TRBV3-2
TGTGCCAGCAGCCGAAGACTAGCGGGGGGTCCAGATACGCAGTATTTT,CASSRRLAGGPDTQYF,TRBJ2-3,TRBD2,few,TRBV3-1/TRBV3-2
TGTGCCAGCAGCCAAGATAAGGGACTATTAAACACCGGGGAGCTGTTTTTT,CASSQDKGLLNTGELFF,TRBJ2-2,TRBD2,-,TRBV3-1/TRBV3-2
TGTGCCAGCAGCAGCGGACAGGGGACGGGCTACACCTTC,CASSSGQGTGYTF,TRBJ1-2,TRBD1,-,TRBV7-2
TGTGCCAGCAGCTTAGGGGGCCAAGACCACGAGCAGTACTTC,CASSLGGQDHEQYF,TRBJ2-7,-,few,TRBV7-2
TGTGCCAGCAGCCTGGACAGGGAGACTGAAGCTTTCTTT,CASSLDRETEAFF,TRBJ1-1,TRBD1,few,TRBV6-5
TGTGCCAGCAGCTTGGAGACAGTCCCTGAAGCTTTCTTT,CASSLETVPEAFF,TRBJ1-1,-,-,TRBV5-5
TGCGCCAGCAGTGGGACAGGTCGCGAGCAGTACTTC,CASSGTGREQYF,TRBJ2-7,TRBD1,-,TRBV10-1
TGTGCCAGTCAGGGAAACTATGGCTACACCTTC,CASQGNYGYTF,TRBJ1-2,-,-,TRBV5-4
TGTGCCAGTCAAGCCCTGGCAGGACAAATCTCCTACAATGAGCAGTTCTTC,CASQALAGQISYNEQFF,TRBJ2-1,-,-,TRBV28
TGTGCCAGCAGCTTGGGGGGACAGGGTCGAAACTATGGCTACACCTTC,CASSLGGQGRNYGYTF,TRBJ1-2,TRBD1,-,TRBV5-5
TGTGCCAGTAGTACTGGGGACAGCCGCTACGAGCAGTACTTC,CASSTGDSRYEQYF,TRBJ2-7,TRBD1,-,TRBV19
TGTGCCAGCAGCTTAACCGATACAGGGACTGAAGCTTTCTTT,CASSLTDTGTEAFF,TRBJ1-1,-,-,TRBV11-2
TGTGCCAGCAGTGCCACCGGGACAGGGGCCCTCTACGAGCAGTACTTC,CASSATGTGALYEQYF,TRBJ2-7,TRBD1,-,TRBV6-1
TGCGCCAGCAGCCATCCCTCCGGGACTAGCGGGGGGTTGGAAGATACGCAGTATTTT,CASSHPSGTSGGLEDTQYF,TRBJ2-3,TRBD2,-,TRBV4-3
TGTGCCAGCAGCCTGGGACAGCAGAATTCACCCCTCCACTTT,CASSLGQQNSPLHF,TRBJ1-6,TRBD1,-,TRBV5-6
TGCGCCAGCAGCTTGGGGACAGGGACAGAGACCCAGTACTTC,CASSLGTGTETQYF,TRBJ2-5,TRBD1,-,TRBV5-1
TGTGCCAGCTCACCCCCGGGACTAACCAACACCGGGGAGCTGTTTTTT,CASSPPGLTNTGELFF,TRBJ2-2,TRBD2,-,TRBV18
TGTGCCAGCAGGACCCTCCCGACAGGGAATGCTTATTCACCCCTCCACTTT,CASRTLPTGNAYSPLHF,TRBJ1-6,TRBD1,-,TRBV28
TGTGCCAGTAGTAAAAGCCGTAACACTGAAGCTTTCTTT,CASSKSRNTEAFF,TRBJ1-1,-,-,TRBV19
TGTGCCAGCAGTTTCCCCACCCGGGTCGATACGCAGTATTTT,CASSFPTRVDTQYF,TRBJ2-3,-,-,TRBV28
TGTGCCAGCAGTGTGACAGGGGGCATTTTCTATGGCTACACCTTC,CASSVTGGIFYGYTF,TRBJ1-2,TRBD1,-,TRBV5-5
TGTGCCAGCTCACCGGGGGCTCTAGACTTCGGCTACACCTTC,CASSPGALDFGYTF,TRBJ1-2,-,once,TRBV18